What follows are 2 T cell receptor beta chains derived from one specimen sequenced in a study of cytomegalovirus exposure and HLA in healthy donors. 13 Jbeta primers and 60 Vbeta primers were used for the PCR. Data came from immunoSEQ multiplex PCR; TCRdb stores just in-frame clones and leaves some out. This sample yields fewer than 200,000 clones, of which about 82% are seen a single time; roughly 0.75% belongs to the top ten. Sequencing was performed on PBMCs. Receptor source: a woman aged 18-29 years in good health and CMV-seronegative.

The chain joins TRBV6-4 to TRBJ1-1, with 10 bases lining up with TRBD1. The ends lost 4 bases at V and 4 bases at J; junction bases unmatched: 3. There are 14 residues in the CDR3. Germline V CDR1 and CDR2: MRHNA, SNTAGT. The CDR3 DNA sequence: TGTGCCAGCAGTGCGGACAGGGGGAGCACTGAAGCTTTCTTT. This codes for CASSADRGSTEAFF.

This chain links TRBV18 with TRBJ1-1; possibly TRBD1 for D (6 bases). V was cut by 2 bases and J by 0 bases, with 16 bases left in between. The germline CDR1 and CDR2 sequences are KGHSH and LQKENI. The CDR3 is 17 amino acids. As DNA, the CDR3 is TGTGCCAGCTCACCAGAAGCCGGGACAACCATGAACACTGAAGCTTTCTTT. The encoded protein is CASSPEAGTTMNTEAFF.